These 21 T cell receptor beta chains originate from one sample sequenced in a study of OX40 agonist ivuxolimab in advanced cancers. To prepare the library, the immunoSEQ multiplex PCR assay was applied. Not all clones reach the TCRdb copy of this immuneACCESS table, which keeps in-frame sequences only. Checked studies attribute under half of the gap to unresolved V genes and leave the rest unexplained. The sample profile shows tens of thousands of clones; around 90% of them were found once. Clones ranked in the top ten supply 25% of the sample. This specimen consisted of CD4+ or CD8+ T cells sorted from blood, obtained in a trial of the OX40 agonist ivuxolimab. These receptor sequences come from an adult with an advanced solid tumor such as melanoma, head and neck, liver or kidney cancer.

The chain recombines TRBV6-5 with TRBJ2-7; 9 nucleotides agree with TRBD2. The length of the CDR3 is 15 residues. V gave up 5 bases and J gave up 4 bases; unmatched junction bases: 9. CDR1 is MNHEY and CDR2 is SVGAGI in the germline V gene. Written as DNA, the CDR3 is TGTGCCAGCAGTGTGAGGGCGGGAGGGCGGTACGAGCAGTACTTC. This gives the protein CASSVRAGGRYEQYF.

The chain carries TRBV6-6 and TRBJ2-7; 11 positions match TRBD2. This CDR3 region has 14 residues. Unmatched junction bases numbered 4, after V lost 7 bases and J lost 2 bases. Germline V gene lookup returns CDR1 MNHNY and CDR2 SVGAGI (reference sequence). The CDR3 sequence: CASNRLAGTYEQYF. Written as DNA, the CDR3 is TGTGCCAGCAACCGACTAGCGGGGACCTACGAGCAGTACTTC.

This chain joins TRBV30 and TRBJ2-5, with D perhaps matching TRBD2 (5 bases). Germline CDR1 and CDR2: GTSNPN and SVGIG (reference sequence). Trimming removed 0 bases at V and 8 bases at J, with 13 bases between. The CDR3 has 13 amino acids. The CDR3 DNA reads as TGTGCCTGGAGTGTGGACTTGGCGGGTACCCAGTACTTC. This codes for CAWSVDLAGTQYF.

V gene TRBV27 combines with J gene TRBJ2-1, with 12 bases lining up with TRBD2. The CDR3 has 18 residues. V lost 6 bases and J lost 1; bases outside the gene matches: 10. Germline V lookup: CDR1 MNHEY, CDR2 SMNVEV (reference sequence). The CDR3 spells CASRGGTSGYYSYNEQFF. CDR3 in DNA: TGTGCCAGCAGGGGGGGGACTAGCGGGTACTATTCCTACAATGAGCAGTTCTTC.

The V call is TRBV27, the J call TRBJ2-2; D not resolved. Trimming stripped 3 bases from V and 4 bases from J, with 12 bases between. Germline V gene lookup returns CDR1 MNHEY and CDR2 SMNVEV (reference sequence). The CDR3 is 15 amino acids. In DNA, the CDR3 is TGTGCCAGCAGTTTTTTGAATCCCGCCACCGGGGAGCTGTTTTTT. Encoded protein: CASSFLNPATGELFF.

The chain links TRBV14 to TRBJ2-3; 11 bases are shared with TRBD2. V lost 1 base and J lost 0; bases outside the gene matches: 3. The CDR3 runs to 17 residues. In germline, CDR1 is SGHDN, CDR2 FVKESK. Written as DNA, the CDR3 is TGTGCCAGCAGCCAAGGCCGGACTAGCGGGAGCACAGATACGCAGTATTTT. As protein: CASSQGRTSGSTDTQYF. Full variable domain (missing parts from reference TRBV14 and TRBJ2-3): EAGVTQFPSHSVIEKGQTVTLRCDPISGHDNLYWYRRVMGKEIKFLLHFVKESKQDESGMPNNRFLAERTGGTYSTLKVQPAELEDSGVYFCASSQGRTSGSTDTQYFGPGTRLTVL.

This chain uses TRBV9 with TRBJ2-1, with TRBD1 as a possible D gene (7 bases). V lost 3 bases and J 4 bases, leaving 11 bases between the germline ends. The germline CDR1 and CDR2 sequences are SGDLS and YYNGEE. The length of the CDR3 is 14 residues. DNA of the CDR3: TGTGCCAGCAGCGGGGGGGACAGTTACAATGAGCAGTTCTTC. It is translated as CASSGGDSYNEQFF.

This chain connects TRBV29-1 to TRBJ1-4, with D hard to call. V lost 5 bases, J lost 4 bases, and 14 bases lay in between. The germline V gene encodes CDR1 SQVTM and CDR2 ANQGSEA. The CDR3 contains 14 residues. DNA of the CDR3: TGCAGCGTTACGGACGGAGAGAATAATGAAAAACTGTTTTTT. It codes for CSVTDGENNEKLFF.

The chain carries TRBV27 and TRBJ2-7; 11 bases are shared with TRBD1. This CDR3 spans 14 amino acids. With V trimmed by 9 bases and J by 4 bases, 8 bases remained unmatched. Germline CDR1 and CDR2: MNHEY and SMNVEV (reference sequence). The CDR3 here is CASSVGQGVYEQYF. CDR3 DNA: TGTGCCAGTTCCGTGGGACAGGGGGTGTACGAGCAGTACTTC.

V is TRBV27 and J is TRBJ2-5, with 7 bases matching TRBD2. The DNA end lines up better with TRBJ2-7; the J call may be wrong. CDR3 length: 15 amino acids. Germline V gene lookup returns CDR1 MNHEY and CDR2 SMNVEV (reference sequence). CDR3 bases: TGTGCCAGCAGACCAGTGGGAGGGCTCTCCTACGAGCAGTACTTC. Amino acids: CASRPVGGLSYEQYF.

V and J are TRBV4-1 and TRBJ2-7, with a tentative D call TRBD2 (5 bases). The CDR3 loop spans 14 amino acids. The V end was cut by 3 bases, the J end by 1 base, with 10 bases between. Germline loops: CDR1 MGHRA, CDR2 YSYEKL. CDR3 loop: CASSHSTGSYEQYF. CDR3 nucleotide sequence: TGCGCCAGCAGCCACTCGACGGGATCCTACGAGCAGTACTTC.

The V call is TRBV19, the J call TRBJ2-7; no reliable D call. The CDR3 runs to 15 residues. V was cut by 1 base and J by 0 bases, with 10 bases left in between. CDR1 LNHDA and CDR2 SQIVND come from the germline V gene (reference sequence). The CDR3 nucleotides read TGTGCCAGTAGTATAGGGTCGGGTAACTCCTACGAGCAGTACTTC. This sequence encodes CASSIGSGNSYEQYF.

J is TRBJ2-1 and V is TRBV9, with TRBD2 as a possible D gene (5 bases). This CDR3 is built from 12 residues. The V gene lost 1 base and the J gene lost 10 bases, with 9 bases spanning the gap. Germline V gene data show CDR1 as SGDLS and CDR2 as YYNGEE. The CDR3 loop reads CASSVNPGEQFF. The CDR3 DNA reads TGTGCCAGCAGCGTAAACCCGGGGGAGCAGTTCTTC.

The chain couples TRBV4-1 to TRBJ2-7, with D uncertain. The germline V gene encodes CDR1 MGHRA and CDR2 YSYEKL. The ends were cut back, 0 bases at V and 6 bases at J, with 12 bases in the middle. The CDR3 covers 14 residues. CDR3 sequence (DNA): TGCGCCAGCAGCCAAGATTGGCCGCGTGCCGAGCAGTACTTC. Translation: CASSQDWPRAEQYF.

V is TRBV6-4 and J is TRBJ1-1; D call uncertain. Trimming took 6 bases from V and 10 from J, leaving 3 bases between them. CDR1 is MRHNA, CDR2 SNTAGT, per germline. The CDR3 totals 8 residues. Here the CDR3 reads CASRPAFF. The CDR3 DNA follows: TGTGCCAGCAGACCAGCTTTCTTT.

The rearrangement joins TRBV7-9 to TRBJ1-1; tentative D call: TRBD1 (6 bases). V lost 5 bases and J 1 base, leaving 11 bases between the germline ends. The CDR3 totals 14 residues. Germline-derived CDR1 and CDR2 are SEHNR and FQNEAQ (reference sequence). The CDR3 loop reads CASSLSGENTEAFF. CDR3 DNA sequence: TGTGCCAGCAGCCTATCAGGGGAGAACACTGAAGCTTTCTTT.

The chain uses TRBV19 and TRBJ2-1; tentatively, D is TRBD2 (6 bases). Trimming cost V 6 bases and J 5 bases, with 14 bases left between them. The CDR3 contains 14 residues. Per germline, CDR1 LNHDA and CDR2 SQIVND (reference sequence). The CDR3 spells CASSLSSADNEQFF. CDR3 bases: TGTGCCAGTAGCCTATCTAGCGCGGACAATGAGCAGTTCTTC. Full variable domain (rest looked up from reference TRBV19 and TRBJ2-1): DGGITQSPKYLFRKEGQNVTLSCEQNLNHDAMYWYRQDPGQGLRLIYYSQIVNDFQKGDIAEGYSVSREKKESFPLTVTSAQKNPTAFYLCASSLSSADNEQFFGPGTRLTVL.

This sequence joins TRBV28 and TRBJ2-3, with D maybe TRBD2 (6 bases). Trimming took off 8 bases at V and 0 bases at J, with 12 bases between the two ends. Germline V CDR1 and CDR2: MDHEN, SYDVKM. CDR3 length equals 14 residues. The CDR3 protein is CASSLASSTDTQYF. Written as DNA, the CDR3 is TGTGCCAGCTCCCTAGCGTCTAGCACAGATACGCAGTATTTT.

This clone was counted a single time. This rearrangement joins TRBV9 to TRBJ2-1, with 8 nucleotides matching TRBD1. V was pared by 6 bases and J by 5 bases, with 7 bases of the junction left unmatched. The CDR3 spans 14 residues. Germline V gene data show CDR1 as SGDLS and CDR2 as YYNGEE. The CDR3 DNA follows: TGTGCCAGCACCCCGCGGACAGGGCACAATGAGCAGTTCTTC. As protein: CASTPRTGHNEQFF.

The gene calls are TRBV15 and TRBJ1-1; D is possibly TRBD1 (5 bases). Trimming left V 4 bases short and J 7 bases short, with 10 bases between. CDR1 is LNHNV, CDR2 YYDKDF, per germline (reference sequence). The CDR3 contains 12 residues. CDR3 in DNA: TGTGCCACCAGCACCGGGGGGGATGAAGCTTTCTTT. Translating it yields CATSTGGDEAFF.

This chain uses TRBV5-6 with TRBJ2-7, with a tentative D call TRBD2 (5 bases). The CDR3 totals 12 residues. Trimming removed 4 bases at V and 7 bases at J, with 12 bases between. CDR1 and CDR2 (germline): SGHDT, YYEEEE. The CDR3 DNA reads TGTGCCAGCAGCCCTAATCGGGGAGAGCAGTACTTC. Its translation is CASSPNRGEQYF.